This TCR beta chain was observed in a study of glioma-infiltrating T cells. TCR alpha and beta CDR3 regions were amplified from RNA using iRepertoire nested multiplex PCR. One entry per CDR3 protein results from TCRdb running MiXCR on the multiplex PCR reads. The repertoire holds roughly 350,000 distinct CDR3 sequences, with 41% as singletons. The germline V gene has CDR1 SGHVS and CDR2 FNYEAQ. The CDR3 contains 12 residues. Between the trimmed V and J ends, which lost 3 bases and 6 bases, there was a span of 6 bases. This clonotype was detected ten times or more. The source material was glioma tissue, nonneoplastic brain tissue, or PBMCs (not recorded which). This clonotype was sampled from a human donor with low-grade glioma or glioblastoma, undergoing nonglioma brain surgery, or in good health (not recorded which). V and J are TRBV7-6 and TRBJ2-1; D unclear. CDR3 in DNA: TGTGCCAGCAGCTTTTTTCGCAATGAGCAGTTCTTC. Encoded protein: CASSFFRNEQFF.